The rows below give T cell receptor beta chains drawn from one sample of a study of shared clonotypes between healthy human individuals. Method: immunoSEQ multiplex PCR; TCRdb's copy keeps in-frame clones and lacks some. The table shows 2 million to 2.5 million clones, with almost 96% occurring only once. The sequenced sample consisted of naive CD4+ T cells sorted from blood. All receptors derive from a man between 18 and 29 years old in good health. Both conserved end residues are part of each CDR3. A D gene is named only where the DNA matches it firmly. Size values are once, few and many counts, or a class for expanded clones, and some rows have none.

abundance | j_gene | v_gene | d_gene | CDR3aa | CDR3nt
- | TRBJ2-1 | TRBV18 | - | CASTPGKALYNEQFF | TGTGCCAGCACTCCCGGGAAGGCGCTTTACAATGAGCAGTTCTTC
- | TRBJ2-7 | TRBV28 | TRBD1 | CASSGTGTGSAEQYF | TGTGCCAGCAGTGGGACCGGGACAGGGTCGGCCGAGCAGTACTTC
- | TRBJ1-1 | TRBV7-9 | - | CASSKYQGSGTEAFF | TGTGCCAGCAGCAAATACCAAGGGAGCGGGACTGAAGCTTTCTTT
- | TRBJ1-2 | TRBV11-2 | TRBD1 | CASSLAPSTGYGYTF | TGTGCCAGCAGCTTAGCCCCCTCGACAGGGTATGGCTACACCTTC
- | TRBJ2-1 | TRBV5-1 | TRBD2 | CASSFSSGGRFNEQFF | TGCGCCAGCAGCTTTTCTAGCGGGGGACGGTTCAATGAGCAGTTCTTC
- | TRBJ2-7 | TRBV7-4 | - | CASSIPHEQYF | TGTGCCAGCAGCATACCCCACGAGCAGTACTTC
- | TRBJ1-6 | TRBV5-4 | TRBD1 | CASSPGTVSSSPLHF | TGTGCCAGCAGCCCCGGGACAGTGAGTTCCTCACCCCTCCACTTT
- | TRBJ1-2 | TRBV6-6 | - | CASSLGQSYGYTF | TGTGCCAGCAGCCTTGGACAGTCGTATGGCTACACCTTC
once | TRBJ1-1 | TRBV19 | TRBD1 | CASSIQDRANTEAFF | TGTGCCAGTAGTATCCAAGACAGGGCGAACACTGAAGCTTTCTTT
once | TRBJ2-3 | TRBV7-8 | - | CASSLDGGRTDTQYF | TGTGCCAGCAGCTTAGACGGGGGCCGCACAGATACGCAGTATTTT
- | TRBJ2-1 | TRBV19 | TRBD2 | CASSLGTRSGNEQFF | TGTGCCAGTAGTCTCGGGACTAGATCGGGGAATGAGCAGTTCTTC
- | TRBJ2-3 | TRBV5-1 | - | CASSLANPDADTQYF | TGCGCCAGCAGCTTGGCCAACCCCGACGCAGATACGCAGTATTTT
- | TRBJ2-5 | TRBV4-1 | - | CASSQGIQEETQYF | TGCGCCAGCAGCCAAGGGATCCAAGAAGAGACCCAGTACTTC
- | TRBJ2-6 | TRBV5-6 | TRBD2 | CASRRSSGDSGANVLTF | TGTGCCAGCAGAAGGTCTAGCGGGGACTCTGGGGCCAACGTCCTGACTTTC
once | TRBJ1-2 | TRBV4-2 | - | CASSQDGAGRGNYGYTF | TGTGCCAGCAGCCAAGATGGAGCGGGCAGGGGTAACTATGGCTACACCTTC
- | TRBJ2-7 | TRBV20-1 | TRBD2 | CSATGGYEQYF | TGCAGTGCTACGGGAGGCTACGAGCAGTACTTC
- | TRBJ2-7 | TRBV19 | - | CASSSWASFSGTYEQYF | TGTGCCAGTAGTTCCTGGGCCAGTTTCTCTGGCACCTACGAGCAGTACTTC
- | TRBJ1-5 | TRBV18 | - | CASSPTNSGRGNQPQHF | TGTGCCAGCTCACCAACCAATTCAGGGAGAGGCAATCAGCCCCAGCATTTT
- | TRBJ1-3 | TRBV10-3 | TRBD1 | CAIGGQPGDTIYF | TGTGCCATCGGGGGACAGCCGGGCGACACCATATATTTT
- | TRBJ1-4 | TRBV7-9 | - | CASSLGLGDPNEKLFF | TGTGCCAGCAGCTTGGGCCTGGGCGATCCTAATGAAAAACTGTTTTTT
- | TRBJ2-5 | TRBV11-3 | - | CASGRTFLETQYF | TGTGCCAGCGGGAGGACCTTTCTGGAGACCCAGTACTTC
- | TRBJ1-5 | TRBV14 | - | CASSYNSNQPQHF | TGTGCCAGCAGCTATAATAGCAATCAGCCCCAGCATTTT
- | TRBJ2-3 | TRBV7-9 | - | CASSSSRGTRTDTQYF | TGTGCCAGCAGCTCGTCCCGGGGGACCCGCACAGATACGCAGTATTTT
once | TRBJ2-5 | TRBV27 | - | CASSLSSAAGYQETQYF | TGTGCCAGCAGTTTATCGTCGGCGGCAGGATACCAAGAGACCCAGTACTTC
- | TRBJ2-7 | TRBV28 | TRBD1 | CASTTGVIIYEQYF | TGTGCCAGCACGACAGGGGTCATAATCTACGAGCAGTACTTC
- | TRBJ2-3 | TRBV5-1 | TRBD1 | CASTRTGESDTQYF | TGCGCCAGCACCCGGACAGGGGAGTCGGATACGCAGTATTTT
- | TRBJ1-2 | TRBV27 | - | CASSLDRAYGYTF | TGTGCCAGCAGTTTAGACAGAGCCTATGGCTACACCTTC
- | TRBJ2-7 | TRBV6-5 | TRBD2 | CASSYPGTSDYEQYF | TGTGCCAGCAGTTACCCCGGGACTAGCGACTACGAGCAGTACTTC
- | TRBJ2-7 | TRBV9 | - | CASSVAANYEQYF | TGTGCCAGCAGCGTAGCGGCTAACTACGAGCAGTACTTC
- | TRBJ1-5 | TRBV29-1 | - | CSVAPGGNQPQHF | TGCAGCGTGGCCCCAGGGGGCAATCAGCCCCAGCATTTT
- | TRBJ2-5 | TRBV5-4 | - | CASSLASNRETQYF | TGTGCCAGCAGCTTGGCCAGTAATCGAGAGACCCAGTACTTC
- | TRBJ1-5 | TRBV2 | - | CASSGGGGWKPQHF | TGTGCCAGCAGCGGTGGGGGCGGTTGGAAGCCCCAGCATTTT
- | TRBJ2-5 | TRBV4-1 | - | CASSQAGVETQYF | TGCGCCAGCAGCCAAGCGGGGGTAGAGACCCAGTACTTC
- | TRBJ2-1 | TRBV7-2 | TRBD2 | CASSLDGTSGTNEQFF | TGTGCCAGCAGCTTAGACGGGACTAGCGGAACTAATGAGCAGTTCTTC
- | TRBJ1-2 | TRBV7-6 | - | CASSSGLQGSDYGYTF | TGTGCCAGCAGCTCGGGACTCCAGGGGTCTGACTATGGCTACACCTTC
- | TRBJ2-5 | TRBV11-2 | - | CASRTGTRETQYF | TGTGCCAGCAGAACCGGGACCAGGGAGACCCAGTACTTC
- | TRBJ2-7 | TRBV14 | TRBD1 | CASSQTGQSSYEQYF | TGTGCCAGCAGCCAAACGGGACAGAGCTCCTACGAGCAGTACTTC
- | TRBJ2-1 | TRBV4-1 | TRBD2 | CASSHTRAGVTYNEQFF | TGCGCCAGCAGCCATACACGAGCGGGAGTGACCTACAATGAGCAGTTCTTC
- | TRBJ2-7 | TRBV7-2 | - | CASSLAVGEQYF | TGTGCCAGCAGCTTAGCAGTGGGGGAGCAGTACTTC
- | TRBJ2-7 | TRBV27 | - | CASSSTGLVAYEQYF | TGTGCCAGCAGTTCCACGGGCCTGGTTGCCTACGAGCAGTACTTC
- | TRBJ2-7 | TRBV2 | TRBD2 | CASSLGLAIYEQYF | TGTGCCAGCAGTCTCGGACTAGCCATCTACGAGCAGTACTTC
- | TRBJ2-5 | TRBV10-3 | - | CAISAGVLQETQYF | TGTGCCATCAGTGCGGGCGTGCTTCAAGAGACCCAGTACTTC
- | TRBJ1-6 | TRBV9 | TRBD1 | CASRLDRDVNSPLHF | TGTGCCAGCAGACTCGACAGGGATGTGAATTCACCCCTCCACTTT
- | TRBJ2-5 | TRBV10-3 | - | CAISGQDLARETQYF | TGTGCCATCAGCGGCCAAGACCTGGCGAGAGAGACCCAGTACTTC
- | TRBJ1-1 | TRBV11-2 | - | CASSLGEGRKAFF | TGTGCCAGCAGCTTAGGAGAGGGCCGCAAAGCTTTCTTT
- | TRBJ1-4 | TRBV2 | - | CASRSELNEKLFF | TGTGCCAGCAGGTCGGAGCTTAATGAAAAACTGTTTTTT
- | TRBJ2-1 | TRBV29-1 | TRBD2 | CSVAPGLAASYNEQFF | TGCAGCGTTGCCCCCGGACTAGCGGCTTCCTACAATGAGCAGTTCTTC
- | TRBJ2-3 | TRBV18 | - | CASSPPSRTDTQYF | TGTGCCAGCTCACCACCGAGCCGCACAGATACGCAGTATTTT
- | TRBJ1-2 | TRBV7-2 | - | CASSLASRPTNYGYTF | TGTGCCAGCAGCTTAGCTTCACGGCCTACCAACTATGGCTACACCTTC
once | TRBJ1-2 | TRBV7-9 | - | CASSLAFGGDNYGYTF | TGTGCCAGCAGCTTAGCGTTTGGGGGTGACAACTATGGCTACACCTTC
few | TRBJ1-5 | TRBV12-5 | - | CASGPRGGNQPQHF | TGTGCTAGTGGCCCACGGGGAGGCAATCAGCCCCAGCATTTT
- | TRBJ1-2 | TRBV6-6 | TRBD1 | CASSYMGQTNYGYTF | TGTGCCAGCAGTTATATGGGACAGACTAACTATGGCTACACCTTC
- | TRBJ2-5 | TRBV11-2 | - | CASSLGTTQYF | TGTGCCAGCAGCTTAGGGACCACCCAGTACTTC
- | TRBJ1-5 | TRBV7-2 | - | CASSLMGTGTGQPQHF | TGTGCCAGCAGCTTGATGGGAACAGGGACGGGTCAGCCCCAGCATTTT